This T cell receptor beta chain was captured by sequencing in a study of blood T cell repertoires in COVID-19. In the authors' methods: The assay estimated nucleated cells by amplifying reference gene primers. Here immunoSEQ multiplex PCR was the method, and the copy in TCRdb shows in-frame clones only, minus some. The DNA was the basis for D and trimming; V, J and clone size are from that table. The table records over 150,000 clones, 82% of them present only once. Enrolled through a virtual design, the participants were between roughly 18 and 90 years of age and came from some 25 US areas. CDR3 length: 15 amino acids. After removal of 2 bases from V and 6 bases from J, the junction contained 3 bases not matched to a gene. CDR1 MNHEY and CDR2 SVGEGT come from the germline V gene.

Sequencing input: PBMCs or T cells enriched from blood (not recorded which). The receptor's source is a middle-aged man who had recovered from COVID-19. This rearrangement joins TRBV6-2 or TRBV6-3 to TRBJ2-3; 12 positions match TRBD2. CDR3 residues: CASSYLAGGVDTQYF. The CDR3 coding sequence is TGTGCCAGCAGTTACCTAGCGGGAGGGGTGGATACGCAGTATTTT.